This TCR beta chain was identified during a study of blood T cell repertoires in COVID-19. This clone was seen once. In the original workflow: Reference gene primers were amplified, and this amplification served to estimate nucleated cell counts. Produced via immunoSEQ multiplex PCR; TCRdb's table is partial and in-frame only. D and trimming come from the DNA, and the V and J calls and clone size come from that table. The sample lists around 200,000 clones, around 85% seen once, with 3.2% in the top ten. CDR3 length equals 16 residues. V lost 2 bases and J lost 7; bases outside the gene matches: 11. Germline CDR1 and CDR2: LGHDT and YNNKEL (reference sequence).

This clonotype was obtained from a woman younger than 45 who had recovered from COVID-19. Material for sequencing was PBMCs or T cells enriched from blood (not recorded which). This chain uses TRBV3-1 (or the pseudogene TRBV3-2) with TRBJ2-3; 8 bases map to TRBD2. CDR3 region: CASSQTPTGGQYTQYF. In nucleotides, the CDR3 is TGTGCCAGCAGCCAAACCCCCACGGGGGGGCAATATACGCAGTATTTT.